This T cell receptor (beta chain) was recorded in a study of blood T cell repertoires in COVID-19. This clone was seen a handful of times. Original methodology: Counts of nucleated cells, estimated from reference gene primer amplification, were obtained. Profiled with immunoSEQ multiplex PCR; TCRdb holds only in-frame clones, not every one. The DNA gave D and trimming, while V, J and clone size come from that table. The sample has 300,000 to 400,000 clones; 85% to 90% are singletons. Trimming stripped 8 bases from V and 2 bases from J, with 10 bases between. The CDR3 is 11 amino acids. Germline V gene data show CDR1 as SQVTM and CDR2 as ANQGSEA.

The chain uses TRBV29-1 and TRBJ2-7; D is perhaps TRBD1 (6 bases). The sequence derives from a woman aged 70-85 years with COVID-19, enrolled during active disease. The sample consisted of peripheral blood. CDR3 bases: TGCAGCACAGGGACCCCCTACGAGCAGTACTTC. Its translation: CSTGTPYEQYF.